This TCR beta chain was captured by sequencing in a study of T cell responses to AZD1222 COVID-19 vaccine. Per germline, CDR1 MNHNS and CDR2 SASEGT. V was pared by 4 bases and J by 0 bases, with 9 bases of the junction left unmatched. The CDR3 sequence is 18 residues long. The table came from immunoSEQ multiplex PCR; TCRdb's copy has only in-frame clones and leaves some out. The sample has about 130,000 clones; more than 90% are singletons. The chain recombines TRBV6-1 with TRBJ1-5, with 10 bases that match TRBD1. The source is an adult who received the AZD1222 COVID-19 vaccine. The sequencing used peripheral blood, collected 28 days after the second AZD1222 dose. The DNA for the CDR3 is TGTGCCAGCAGTGCCAGGACAGGGGGGGGGTATAGCAATCAGCCCCAGCATTTT. Translated: CASSARTGGGYSNQPQHF.